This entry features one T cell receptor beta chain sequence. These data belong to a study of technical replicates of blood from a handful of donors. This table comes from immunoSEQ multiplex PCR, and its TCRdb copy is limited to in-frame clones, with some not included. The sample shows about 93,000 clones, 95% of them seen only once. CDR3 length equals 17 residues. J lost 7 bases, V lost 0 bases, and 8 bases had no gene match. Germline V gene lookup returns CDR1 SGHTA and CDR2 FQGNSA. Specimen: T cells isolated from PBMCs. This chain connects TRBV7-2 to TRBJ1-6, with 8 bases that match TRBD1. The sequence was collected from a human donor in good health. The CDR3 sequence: CASSLAFGTGGNSPLHF. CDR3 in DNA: TGTGCCAGCAGCTTAGCCTTCGGGACAGGAGGAAATTCACCCCTCCACTTT.